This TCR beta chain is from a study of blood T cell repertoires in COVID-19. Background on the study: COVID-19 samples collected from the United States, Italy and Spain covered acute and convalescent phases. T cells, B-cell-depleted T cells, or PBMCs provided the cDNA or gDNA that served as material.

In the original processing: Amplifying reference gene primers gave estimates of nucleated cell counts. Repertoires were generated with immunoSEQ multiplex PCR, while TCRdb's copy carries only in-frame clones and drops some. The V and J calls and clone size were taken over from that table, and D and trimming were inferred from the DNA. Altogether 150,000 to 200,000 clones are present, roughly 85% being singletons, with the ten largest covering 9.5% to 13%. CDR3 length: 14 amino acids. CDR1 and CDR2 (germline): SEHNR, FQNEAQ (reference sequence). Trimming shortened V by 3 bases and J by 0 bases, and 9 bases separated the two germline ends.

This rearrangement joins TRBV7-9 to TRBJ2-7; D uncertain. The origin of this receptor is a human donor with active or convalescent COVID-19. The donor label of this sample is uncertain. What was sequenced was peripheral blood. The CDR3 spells CASSFTTRSYEQYF. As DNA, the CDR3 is TGTGCCAGCAGCTTTACTACACGCTCCTACGAGCAGTACTTC. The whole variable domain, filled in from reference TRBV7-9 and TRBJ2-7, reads DTGVSQNPRHKITKRGQNVTFRCDPISEHNRLYWYRQTLGQGPEFLTYFQNEAQLEKSRLLSDRFSAERPKGSFSTLEIQRTEQGDSAMYLCASSFTTRSYEQYFGPGTRLTVT.